The 18 T cell receptor beta chains below were found in one sample sequenced in a study of immune cell composition in non-small cell lung cancer. Assay used: immunoSEQ multiplex PCR; TCRdb lists only in-frame clones, some missing. The table includes under 1,500 clones, around 74% detected once. Sequencing used lung tumor tissue. The receptors were gathered from a human donor with non-small cell lung cancer.

The rearrangement uses TRBV5-1 and TRBJ2-1; tentative D call: TRBD2 (7 bases). V shed 1 base and J shed 9 bases, with 17 bases lying between them. Germline values: CDR1 SGHRS, CDR2 YFSETQ. The CDR3 loop spans 15 amino acids. The CDR3 nucleotides read TGCGCCAGCAGCTTGTCGGGGGGCGAATCTTTTGAGCAGTTCTTC. Translated: CASSLSGGESFEQFF.

The V and J genes are TRBV10-1 and TRBJ2-2; D is undetermined. Trimming removed 0 bases at V and 6 bases at J, with 8 bases between. The CDR3 runs to 14 residues. CDR1 is WNHNN, CDR2 SYGVQD, per germline (reference sequence). The CDR3 DNA is TGCGCCAGCAGTGAGTCGGCGGAAGCCGGGGAGCTGTTTTTT. This codes for CASSESAEAGELFF.

The chain couples TRBV18 to TRBJ1-1; 10 positions match TRBD1. The J segment lost 6 bases and the V segment lost 6 bases, leaving 13 bases of the junction unmatched. Germline CDR1 is KGHSH and CDR2 is LQKENI. This CDR3 region has 16 residues. CDR3 DNA: TGTGCCAGCTCTCAAGGGTACCGGGACAGGGGCCCTGAAGCTTTCTTT. Its translation: CASSQGYRDRGPEAFF. Full variable domain (missing parts from reference TRBV18 and TRBJ1-1): NAGVMQNPRHLVRRRGQEARLRCSPMKGHSHVYWYRQLPEEGLKFMVYLQKENIIDESGMPKERFSAEFPKEGPSILRIQQVVRGDSAAYFCASSQGYRDRGPEAFFGQGTRLTVV.

The CDR3 bases are TGTGCCAGCAGCCAATGGGCCGGCTACGAGCAGTACTTC. This sequence encodes CASSQWAGYEQYF. V and J are TRBV14 and TRBJ2-7; D gene ambiguous. The CDR3 runs 13 residues. V lost 2 bases, J lost 3 bases, and 8 bases lay in between. In germline, CDR1 is SGHDN, CDR2 FVKESK.

The chain has TRBV5-1 and TRBJ2-3, with 9 bases aligning to TRBD2. CDR3 length equals 16 residues. Germline CDR1 SGHRS, CDR2 YFSETQ. The junction had 8 bases not matched to a gene; V was cut back by 4 bases and J by 2 bases. CDR3 in amino acids: CASSIRLAESTDTQYF. CDR3 nucleotides: TGCGCCAGCAGCATCAGACTAGCGGAATCCACAGATACGCAGTATTTT.

This clone was counted a few times. The V and J genes are TRBV6-1 and TRBJ1-1; D is possibly TRBD1 (6 bases). The CDR3 spans 14 residues. Trimming left V 7 bases short and J 3 bases short, with 15 bases between. Germline V gene sequence: CDR1 MNHNS, CDR2 SASEGT. CDR3 DNA: TGTGCCAGCACCTTCACAGGGCGGGACACTGAAGCTTTCTTT. Translated, it gives CASTFTGRDTEAFF.

V gene TRBV5-4 combines with J gene TRBJ2-1; 8 positions agree with TRBD2. V lost 4 bases and J lost 0; bases outside the gene matches: 3. The germline V gene has CDR1 SGHNT and CDR2 YYREEE (reference sequence). CDR3 length equals 15 residues. The CDR3 loop is CASSPGTSSYNEQFF. CDR3 bases: TGTGCCAGCAGCCCCGGGACTAGCTCCTACAATGAGCAGTTCTTC.

In this sample, this clone turned up a few times. This chain joins TRBV18 and TRBJ2-3; D is perhaps TRBD1 (6 bases). Between the trimmed V and J ends, which lost 1 base and 3 bases, there was a span of 20 bases. CDR3 length: 18 amino acids. Looked up from germline, CDR1 is KGHSH and CDR2 is LQKENI. CDR3 sequence reads: CASSPRTSQGRGTDTQYF. The CDR3 coding sequence is TGTGCCAGCTCACCACGTACAAGCCAGGGAAGGGGGACAGATACGCAGTATTTT.

The chain is built from TRBV7-6 and TRBJ1-5, with 8 bases fitting TRBD1. Trimming at V came to 0 bases and at J to 1 base, leaving 17 bases not matched to a gene. CDR3 length equals 21 residues. Germline assignment: CDR1 SGHVS and CDR2 FNYEAQ. The CDR3 bases are TGTGCCAGCAGCTTAGCTCGGGGGCCGTCAGGGGGCTCGGGGAGCAATCAGCCCCAGCATTTT. This translates into CASSLARGPSGGSGSNQPQHF.

In DNA, the CDR3 is TGTGCCAGCAGTGACAGGGACACAGGTGGCTACACCTTC. Residues: CASSDRDTGGYTF. The chain combines TRBV6-4 with TRBJ1-2; a possible D gene is TRBD1 (6 bases). The CDR3 runs 13 residues. The V gene's germline CDR1 is MRHNA and CDR2 SNTAGT. Between the trimmed V and J ends, which lost 2 bases and 7 bases, there was a span of 11 bases.

The chain has TRBV5-1 and TRBJ1-2, with D perhaps TRBD1 (5 bases). CDR1 SGHRS and CDR2 YFSETQ come from the germline V gene. The ends were cut back, 0 bases at V and 3 bases at J, with 9 bases in the middle. The CDR3 totals 14 residues. The chain's CDR3 is CASSLGGGDYGYTF. DNA for the CDR3: TGCGCCAGCAGCTTGGGGGGGGGTGACTATGGCTACACCTTC.

The chain recombines TRBV10-3 with TRBJ2-7, with TRBD2 matching 10 bases. The CDR3 contains 15 residues. The junction had 3 bases not matched to a gene; V was cut back by 2 bases and J by 2 bases. From germline, CDR1 is ENHRY and CDR2 SYGVKD. CDR3 sequence reads: CAISETSGTTYEQYF. In nucleotides, the CDR3 is TGTGCCATCAGTGAGACTAGCGGGACCACCTACGAGCAGTACTTC.

In this sample, this clone turned up a few times. V is TRBV27 and J is TRBJ2-3; TRBD2 matches at 8 bases. The J segment lost 6 bases and the V segment lost 6 bases, leaving 17 bases of the junction unmatched. Per the germline V gene, CDR1 is MNHEY and CDR2 is SMNVEV (reference sequence). The CDR3 sequence is 17 residues long. The CDR3 spells CASRDFETGTRTDTQYF. Written as DNA, the CDR3 is TGTGCCAGCAGGGATTTTGAAACCGGGACTAGAACGGATACGCAGTATTTT.

This clone was found once. The V and J genes are TRBV7-3 and TRBJ2-7, with D possibly TRBD1 on 6 matching bases. CDR1 is SGHTA, CDR2 FQGTGA, per germline. V dropped 5 bases and J dropped 9 bases, with 17 bases sitting between them. This CDR3 contains 13 residues. This chain's CDR3 is CASSPGQLLGQYF. As DNA, the CDR3 is TGTGCCAGCAGCCCAGGACAGTTGCTCGGGCAGTACTTC.

V usage is TRBV11-2 and J usage is TRBJ2-7, with a tentative D call TRBD1 (7 bases). Trimming cost V 5 bases and J 3 bases, with 11 bases left between them. The germline CDR1 and CDR2 sequences are SGHAT and FQNNGV. The CDR3 length is 13 residues. The CDR3 spells CASSPRGDYEQYF. The CDR3 DNA follows: TGTGCCAGCAGCCCCAGGGGGGACTACGAGCAGTACTTC. Complete variable domain (other parts from reference TRBV11-2 and TRBJ2-7): EAGVAQSPRYKIIEKRQSVAFWCNPISGHATLYWYQQILGQGPKLLIQFQNNGVVDDSQLPKDRFSAERLKGVDSTLKIQPAKLEDSAVYLCASSPRGDYEQYFGPGTRLTVT.

The chain links TRBV11-3 to TRBJ2-2; TRBD1 agrees at 8 bases. Germline assignment: CDR1 SGHNT and CDR2 YENEEA. V dropped 0 bases and J dropped 6; count of bases not matched to a gene: 9. This CDR3 has 17 amino acids. Here the CDR3 DNA reads TGTGCCAGCAGCTTAGATAAGACAGGGGATCTATCCGGGGAGCTGTTTTTT. Its translation is CASSLDKTGDLSGELFF.

V is TRBV27 and J is TRBJ1-2; 9 nucleotides agree with TRBD1. Losses at the gene ends were 6 bases for V and 4 bases for J; bases not matched to a gene: 15. This CDR3 spans 17 amino acids. The germline V gene encodes CDR1 MNHEY and CDR2 SMNVEV (reference sequence). The CDR3 nucleotides read TGTGCCAGCAGCAAAACCTATCCCGCGACAGGGGGCTATGGCTACACCTTC. This translates into CASSKTYPATGGYGYTF.

The chain is built from TRBV5-1 and TRBJ1-3; TRBD1 agrees at 8 bases. After removal of 4 bases from V and 6 bases from J, the junction contained 9 bases not matched to a gene. The CDR3 runs 15 residues. CDR1 and CDR2 (germline): SGHRS, YFSETQ. The CDR3 DNA reads as TGCGCCAGCAGCCCCGAGCAGGGGGCCGAAAACACCATATATTTT. This translates into CASSPEQGAENTIYF.